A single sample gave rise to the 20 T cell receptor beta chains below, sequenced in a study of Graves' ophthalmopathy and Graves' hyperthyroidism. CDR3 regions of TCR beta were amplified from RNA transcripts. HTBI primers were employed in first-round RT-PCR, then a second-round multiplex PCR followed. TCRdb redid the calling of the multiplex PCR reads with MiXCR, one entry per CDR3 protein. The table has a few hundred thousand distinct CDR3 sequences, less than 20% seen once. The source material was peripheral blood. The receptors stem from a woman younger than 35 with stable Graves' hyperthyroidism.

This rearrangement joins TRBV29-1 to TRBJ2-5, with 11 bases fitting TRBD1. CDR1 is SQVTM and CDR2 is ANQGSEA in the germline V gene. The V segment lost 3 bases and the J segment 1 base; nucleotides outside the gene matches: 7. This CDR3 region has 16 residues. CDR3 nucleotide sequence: TGCAGCGTTGAGTCCGGACAGGGGGCTTCCCAAGAGACCCAGTACTTC. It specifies CSVESGQGASQETQYF.

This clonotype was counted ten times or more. Here the CDR3 reads CASSVDKGGGTEAFF. As DNA, the CDR3 is TGTGCCAGCAGTGTCGACAAGGGAGGCGGCACTGAAGCTTTCTTT. The chain couples TRBV2 to TRBJ1-1; no clear D gene. Germline V gene lookup returns CDR1 SNHLY and CDR2 FYNNEI. CDR3 size: 15 residues. Trimming left V 4 bases short and J 4 bases short, with 16 bases between.

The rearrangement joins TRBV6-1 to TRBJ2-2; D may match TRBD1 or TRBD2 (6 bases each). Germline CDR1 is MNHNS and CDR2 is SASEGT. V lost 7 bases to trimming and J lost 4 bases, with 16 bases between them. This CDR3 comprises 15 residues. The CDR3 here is CASTFTGASTGELFF. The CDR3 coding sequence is TGTGCCAGCACCTTTACGGGGGCTTCCACCGGGGAGCTGTTTTTT.

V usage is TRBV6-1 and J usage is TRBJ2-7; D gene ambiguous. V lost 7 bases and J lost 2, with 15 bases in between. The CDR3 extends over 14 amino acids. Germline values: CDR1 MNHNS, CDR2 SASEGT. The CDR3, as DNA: TGTGCCAGCACCGCCCTGGCCGGAACCTACGAGCAGTACTTC. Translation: CASTALAGTYEQYF.

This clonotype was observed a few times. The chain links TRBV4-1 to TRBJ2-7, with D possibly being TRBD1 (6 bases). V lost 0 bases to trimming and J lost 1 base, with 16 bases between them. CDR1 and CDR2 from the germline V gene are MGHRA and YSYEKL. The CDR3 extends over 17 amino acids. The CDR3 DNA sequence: TGCGCCAGCAGCCAAGAAGGTACAGGGACCCGTTCCTACGAGCAGTACTTC. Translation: CASSQEGTGTRSYEQYF.

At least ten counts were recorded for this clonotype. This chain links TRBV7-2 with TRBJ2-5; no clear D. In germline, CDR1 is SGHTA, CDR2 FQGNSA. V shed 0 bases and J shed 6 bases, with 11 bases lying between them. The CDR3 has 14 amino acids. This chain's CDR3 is CASSLAAEGKTQYF. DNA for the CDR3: TGTGCCAGCAGCTTAGCGGCAGAAGGGAAGACCCAGTACTTC. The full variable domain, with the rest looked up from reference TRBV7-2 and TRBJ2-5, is GAGVSQSPSNKVTEKGKDVELRCDPISGHTALYWYRQSLGQGLEFLIYFQGNSAPDKSGLPSDRFSAERTGGSVSTLTIQRTQQEDSAVYLCASSLAAEGKTQYFGPGTRLLVL.

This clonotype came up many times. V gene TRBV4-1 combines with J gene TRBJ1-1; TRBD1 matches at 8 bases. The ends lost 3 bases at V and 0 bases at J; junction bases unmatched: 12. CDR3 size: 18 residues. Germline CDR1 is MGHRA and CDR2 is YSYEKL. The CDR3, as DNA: TGCGCCAGCAGCCAGAGCACGGGACAGGAGGCCATGAACACTGAAGCTTTCTTT. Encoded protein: CASSQSTGQEAMNTEAFF.

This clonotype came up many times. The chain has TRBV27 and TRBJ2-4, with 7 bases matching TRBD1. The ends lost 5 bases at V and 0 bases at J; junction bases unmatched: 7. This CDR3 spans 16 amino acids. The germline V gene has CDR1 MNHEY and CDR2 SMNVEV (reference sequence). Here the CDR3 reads CASSLGTDVAKNIQYF. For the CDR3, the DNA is TGTGCCAGCAGTCTCGGGACAGACGTAGCCAAAAACATTCAGTACTTC.

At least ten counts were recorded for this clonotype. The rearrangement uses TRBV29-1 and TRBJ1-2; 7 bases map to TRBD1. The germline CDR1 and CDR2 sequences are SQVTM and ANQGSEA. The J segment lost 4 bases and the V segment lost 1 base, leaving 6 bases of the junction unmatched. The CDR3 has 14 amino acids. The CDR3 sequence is CSVEGQGGSYGYTF. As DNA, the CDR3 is TGCAGCGTTGAAGGACAGGGTGGGTCCTATGGCTACACCTTC.

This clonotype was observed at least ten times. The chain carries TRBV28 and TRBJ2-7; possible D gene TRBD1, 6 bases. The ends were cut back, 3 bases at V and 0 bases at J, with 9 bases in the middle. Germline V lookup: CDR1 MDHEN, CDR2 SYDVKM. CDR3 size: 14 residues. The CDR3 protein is CASSLWDTSYEQYF. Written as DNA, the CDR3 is TGTGCCAGCAGTTTGTGGGACACCTCCTACGAGCAGTACTTC.

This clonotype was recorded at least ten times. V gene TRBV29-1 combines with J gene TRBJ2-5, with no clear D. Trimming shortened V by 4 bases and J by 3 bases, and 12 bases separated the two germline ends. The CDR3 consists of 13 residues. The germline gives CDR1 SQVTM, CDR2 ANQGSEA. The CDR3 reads CSVVVARKETQYF. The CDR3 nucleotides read TGCAGCGTTGTCGTAGCAAGAAAAGAGACCCAGTACTTC.

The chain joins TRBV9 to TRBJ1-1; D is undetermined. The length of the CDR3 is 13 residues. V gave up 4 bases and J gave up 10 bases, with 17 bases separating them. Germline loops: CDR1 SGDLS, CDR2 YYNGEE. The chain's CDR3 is CASSPDPLDAAFF. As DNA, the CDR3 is TGTGCCAGCAGCCCCGATCCTTTGGATGCAGCTTTCTTT.

CDR3 protein: CASSDGQGQLVYEQYF. The CDR3 DNA sequence: TGTGCCAGCAGTGATGGACAGGGGCAGTTGGTTTACGAGCAGTACTTC. The chain uses TRBV2 and TRBJ2-7; TRBD1 agrees at 9 bases. CDR3 length: 16 residues. CDR1 is SNHLY and CDR2 is FYNNEI in the germline V gene. V lost 3 bases to trimming and J lost 4 bases; unmatched junction nucleotides: 10.

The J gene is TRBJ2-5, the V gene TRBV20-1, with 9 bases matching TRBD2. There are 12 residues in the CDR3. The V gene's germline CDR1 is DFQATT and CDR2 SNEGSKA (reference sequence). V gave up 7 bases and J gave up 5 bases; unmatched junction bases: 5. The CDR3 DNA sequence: TGCAGTGTTGCGGGGGGGCCCGAGACCCAGTACTTC. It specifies CSVAGGPETQYF.

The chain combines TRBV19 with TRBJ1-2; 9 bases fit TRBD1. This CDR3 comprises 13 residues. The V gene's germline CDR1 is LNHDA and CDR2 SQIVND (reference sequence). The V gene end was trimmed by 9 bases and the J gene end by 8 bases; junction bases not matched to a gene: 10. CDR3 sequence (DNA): TGTGCCAGCCGTCACCGGGACAGGGAGGGCTACACCTTC. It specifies CASRHRDREGYTF.

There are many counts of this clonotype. The CDR3 reads CASSQGWAGQAFF. DNA of the CDR3: TGCGCCAGCAGCCAAGGATGGGCCGGGCAAGCTTTCTTT. This chain connects TRBV4-1 to TRBJ1-1, with D uncertain. Deletions cut 1 base from V and 9 bases from J, with 12 bases between. Per germline, CDR1 MGHRA and CDR2 YSYEKL. CDR3 length: 13 residues.

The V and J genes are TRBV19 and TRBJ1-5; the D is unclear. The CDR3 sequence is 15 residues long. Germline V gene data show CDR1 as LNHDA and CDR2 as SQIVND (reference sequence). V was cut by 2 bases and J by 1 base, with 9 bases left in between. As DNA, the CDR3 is TGTGCCAGTAGTATATATGAGGAGAGCAATCAGCCCCAGCATTTT. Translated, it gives CASSIYEESNQPQHF.

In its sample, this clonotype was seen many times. CDR3 sequence: CASSSARSYSNQPQHF. For the CDR3, the DNA is TGTGCCAGCAGCTCGGCCCGTTCTTATAGCAATCAGCCCCAGCATTTT. The rearrangement uses TRBV12-3 or TRBV12-4 and TRBJ1-5; D ambiguous. The CDR3 covers 16 residues. V was pared by 6 bases and J by 0 bases, with 15 bases between.

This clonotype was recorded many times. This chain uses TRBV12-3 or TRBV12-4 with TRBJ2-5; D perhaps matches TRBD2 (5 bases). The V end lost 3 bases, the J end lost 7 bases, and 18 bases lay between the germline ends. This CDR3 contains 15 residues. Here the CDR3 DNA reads TGTGCCAGCAGTTTCTCGGAGGTCCCCCCAGGGACCCAGTACTTC. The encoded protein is CASSFSEVPPGTQYF.

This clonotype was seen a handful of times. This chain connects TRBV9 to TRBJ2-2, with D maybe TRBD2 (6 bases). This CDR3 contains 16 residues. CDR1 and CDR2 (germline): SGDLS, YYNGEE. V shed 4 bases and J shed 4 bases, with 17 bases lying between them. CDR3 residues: CASSPRDGGITGELFF. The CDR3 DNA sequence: TGTGCCAGCAGCCCGCGGGACGGAGGAATCACCGGGGAGCTGTTTTTT.